The sample holds a few counts of the clone carrying this T cell receptor (beta chain). Its specificity is unknown. Genes and germline are mouse. Read data end 1 residue before the CDR3 end; the end is taken from the germline J gene. The table came from immunoSEQ multiplex PCR; TCRdb's copy has only in-frame clones and leaves some out. The data hold 9,000 to 9,500 clones, with approximately 45% observed a single time. This sample is drawn from a study of tissue T cells after allogeneic stem cell transplantation. Study conclusions and caveats: Motif-based clustering found tissue-specific repertoire signatures shared across patients, though few clones were shared.

This CDR3 comprises 17 residues. The germline V gene has CDR1 LGHNA and CDR2 YNLKQL (reference sequence). V was clipped by 1 base and J by 1 base; unmatched bases: 3. Time point noted: mouse harvest day 7 after allogeneic transplant. Mouse grafts combined 10^7 T-cell-depleted bone marrow cells with 10^6 splenic CD5+ T cells. This TCR was sampled from a female BALB/c mouse given C57BL/6 T cells with graft-versus-host disease after an allogeneic hematopoietic cell transplant. The specimen was gut tissue. The rearrangement uses TRBV5 and TRBJ2-5; 12 nucleotides line up with TRBD2. The chain's CDR3 is CASSQGTGGDYQDTQYF. The CDR3 bases that were read are TGTGCCAGCAGCCAAGGGACTGGGGGGGACTACCAAGACACCCAGTAC.